A selection of T cell receptor beta chains follows, all from one sample in a study of blood T cell repertoires in COVID-19. TCRdb's copy holds only in-frame clones and misses some; the assay was immunoSEQ multiplex PCR. The sample has about 93,000 clones; roughly 88% are singletons. The sequenced material came from peripheral blood. The receptors were sampled from a human donor with active COVID-19. The donor label of this sample is uncertain. Both conserved end residues are part of each CDR3. The D gene is left open where the match is weak. Only some rows state a clone size, as once, few, many or a class for expanded clones.

clone size,D gene,V gene,J gene,CDR3 protein,CDR3 DNA
.,TRBD1,TRBV5-1,TRBJ2-7,CASSFTGGSYEQYF,TGCGCCAGCAGCTTCACAGGGGGGTCCTACGAGCAGTACTTC
.,TRBD2,TRBV5-4,TRBJ2-2,CASSLAGLAGGLNTGELFF,TGTGCCAGCAGCTTGGCGGGACTAGCGGGGGGTTTGAACACCGGGGAGCTGTTTTTT
.,TRBD1,TRBV28,TRBJ2-4,CASSSPGQGFNIQYF,TGTGCCAGCAGTTCACCCGGACAGGGCTTCAACATTCAGTACTTC
.,TRBD2,TRBV7-9,TRBJ2-7,CASALAGVTDEQYF,TGTGCCAGTGCCCTAGCGGGGGTAACCGACGAGCAGTACTTC
once,.,TRBV6-4,TRBJ2-1,CASSLGVGRSYNEQFF,TGTGCCAGCAGCCTGGGAGTGGGGAGATCCTACAATGAGCAGTTCTTC
.,TRBD2,TRBV24-1,TRBJ2-3,CATSDSGLAGAHTQYF,TGTGCCACCAGTGACTCGGGACTAGCGGGGGCACATACGCAGTATTTT
.,.,TRBV29-1,TRBJ2-3,CSVEPPRGRADTQYF,TGCAGCGTTGAACCCCCCAGGGGCCGGGCAGATACGCAGTATTTT
once,.,TRBV4-3,TRBJ2-6,CASSQEGAHRSGANVLTF,TGCGCCAGCAGCCAAGAGGGGGCCCACCGATCTGGGGCCAACGTCCTGACTTTC
.,.,TRBV6-5,TRBJ1-1,CASSYPTGQGSTEAFF,TGTGCCAGCAGTTACCCAACAGGTCAGGGTAGCACTGAAGCTTTCTTT
.,.,TRBV4-2,TRBJ2-7,CASSQALSEQYF,TGTGCCAGCAGCCAAGCACTCTCCGAGCAGTACTTC
.,.,TRBV19,TRBJ2-1,CASSAVHTPYNEQFF,TGTGCCAGTAGTGCAGTACATACCCCCTACAATGAGCAGTTCTTC
.,TRBD1,TRBV15,TRBJ1-6,CATSSRDSTNSPLHF,TGTGCCACCAGCAGCCGGGACAGTACCAATTCACCCCTCCACTTT
.,TRBD2,TRBV5-1,TRBJ2-1,CASKSGSSYNEQFF,TGCGCCAGCAAAAGCGGGAGCTCCTACAATGAGCAGTTCTTC
few,.,TRBV9,TRBJ1-2,CASSENDRPRNYGYTF,TGTGCCAGCAGCGAGAACGACAGGCCCAGAAACTATGGCTACACCTTC
.,TRBD1,TRBV29-1,TRBJ1-2,CSGTGTAHYGYTF,TGCAGCGGGACAGGGACAGCCCACTATGGCTACACCTTC
.,.,TRBV10-3,TRBJ1-6,CAIRDRDNSPLHF,TGTGCCATCAGGGACAGAGATAATTCACCCCTCCACTTT